A selection of T cell receptor beta chains follows, all from one sample in a study of beta chain features in type 1 diabetes. The assay was immunoSEQ multiplex PCR, and TCRdb's table has in-frame clones only and misses some. Seen here are hundreds of thousands of clones, about 16% observed once, and the top ten hold about 0.097%. The source material was naive CD4+ T cells from blood. Receptors originate from a man younger than 35 in good health. Each CDR3 is given with its conserved first and last residue. The order of the fields is V gene, J gene, D gene, clone size, CDR3 protein, CDR3 DNA. D genes are given only for firm matches. For some rows the clone size is stated as once, few or many, or as a class when expanded; others skip it.

>TRBV9|TRBJ2-1|TRBD2|.
CASSAGTSGVGEQFF
TGTGCCAGCAGCGCCGGGACTAGCGGGGTAGGTGAGCAGTTCTTC
>TRBV29-1|TRBJ1-2|.|.
CSVHGTAKKGYTF
TGCAGCGTTCATGGGACTGCGAAAAAGGGCTACACCTTC
>TRBV5-1|TRBJ2-5|TRBD2|few
CASSLTPTSGGAGETQYF
TGCGCCAGCAGCCTAACCCCCACTAGCGGGGGGGCCGGAGAGACCCAGTACTTC
>TRBV5-1|TRBJ1-2|TRBD1|.
CASRPGQGGYGYTF
TGCGCCAGCAGACCGGGACAGGGTGGCTATGGCTACACCTTC
>TRBV14|TRBJ1-1|.|.
CASSQAGLEAFF
TGTGCCAGCAGCCAAGCGGGTCTTGAAGCTTTCTTT
>TRBV7-2|TRBJ1-5|.|.
CASSLFSGNQPQHF
TGTGCCAGCAGCTTGTTTTCAGGCAATCAGCCCCAGCATTTT
>TRBV5-1|TRBJ2-5|TRBD2|few
CASSLVRLAGETQYF
TGCGCCAGCAGCTTGGTTAGACTAGCTGGAGAGACCCAGTACTTC
>TRBV5-4|TRBJ1-6|.|few
CASSAGVGGSPLHF
TGTGCCAGCAGCGCAGGCGTGGGGGGCTCACCCCTCCACTTT
>TRBV5-6|TRBJ1-2|TRBD1|few
CASSSGQGLLYGYTF
TGTGCCAGCAGCTCGGGACAGGGGCTGCTCTATGGCTACACCTTC
>TRBV25-1|TRBJ2-5|TRBD2|few
CASSERAGGNQETQYF
TGTGCCAGCAGTGAACGAGCGGGGGGGAATCAAGAGACCCAGTACTTC
>TRBV2|TRBJ1-6|.|few
CASSEDNSPLHF
TGTGCCAGCAGTGAAGATAATTCACCCCTCCACTTT
>TRBV11-2|TRBJ2-4|.|.
CASSSIRDSSNIQYF
TGTGCCAGCAGCTCTATCAGGGACTCTAGCAACATTCAGTACTTC
>TRBV19|TRBJ2-5|.|few
CASSSPGFPSTETQYF
TGTGCCAGTAGTAGCCCAGGGTTCCCCTCCACGGAGACCCAGTACTTC
>TRBV14|TRBJ2-7|.|many
CASSQELGRSYF
TGTGCCAGCAGCCAAGAGTTGGGACGGTCGTACTTC
>TRBV7-9|TRBJ1-1|TRBD1|.
CASSYYLDRGTTEAFF
TGTGCCAGCAGCTACTACCTGGACAGGGGTACCACTGAAGCTTTCTTT
>TRBV5-1|TRBJ2-1|.|few
CASSPHLRGGDEQFF
TGCGCCAGCAGTCCTCATCTCCGGGGAGGCGATGAGCAGTTCTTC
>TRBV5-1|TRBJ2-1|TRBD2|.
CATTSGNYNEQLF
TGCGCCACAACTAGCGGGAACTACAATGAGCAGCTCTTC
>TRBV5-1|TRBJ1-1|.|.
CASILTGPTNTEAFF
TGCGCCAGCATCTTAACAGGTCCTACAAACACTGAAGCTTTCTTT
>TRBV4-3|TRBJ2-6|.|few
CASSPRGPLAANVLTF
TGCGCCAGCAGCCCCAGGGGCCCGCTGGCGGCCAACGTCCTGACTTTC
>TRBV7-9|TRBJ1-1|TRBD1|once
CASSFNRGTNTEAFF
TGTGCCAGCAGCTTTAACAGGGGTACGAACACTGAAGCTTTCTTT
>TRBV30|TRBJ2-6|.|.
CAWSVRIRDPGANVLTF
TGTGCCTGGAGTGTACGTATCCGGGACCCTGGGGCCAACGTCCTGACTTTC
>TRBV4-2|TRBJ2-5|TRBD2|.
CASSQVTSGGEETQYF
TGTGCCAGCAGCCAAGTGACTAGCGGGGGGGAAGAGACCCAGTACTTC
>TRBV6-5|TRBJ2-1|TRBD1|few
CASTQGAGGEQFF
TGTGCCAGCACCCAGGGGGCAGGGGGTGAGCAGTTCTTC
>TRBV4-2|TRBJ1-2|TRBD1|.
CASSPIQGTAGYTF
TGTGCCAGCAGCCCAATACAGGGGACGGCTGGCTACACCTTC
>TRBV25-1|TRBJ2-5|TRBD1|few
CASSGYRDRGETQYF
TGTGCCAGCAGTGGATACCGGGACAGGGGTGAGACCCAGTACTTC
>TRBV7-2|TRBJ2-3|TRBD1|.
CASSLGTVSDTQYF
TGTGCCAGCAGCCTAGGGACAGTTTCAGATACGCAGTATTTT
>TRBV2|TRBJ2-5|.|few
CASSVRTAKETQYF
TGTGCCAGCAGTGTCAGGACAGCAAAAGAGACCCAGTACTTC
>TRBV28|TRBJ1-2|.|.
CASNGEIYGYTF
TGTGCCAGCAACGGGGAGATCTATGGCTACACCTTC
>TRBV9|TRBJ2-7|.|few
CASSVDGTTYEQYF
TGTGCCAGCAGCGTAGACGGGACAACCTACGAGCAGTACTTC
>TRBV5-1|TRBJ2-3|TRBD1|few
CASFRNSGTGGTDTQYF
TGCGCCAGCTTCCGGAACTCCGGGACAGGGGGCACAGATACGCAGTATTTT